Presented here are 18 T cell receptor beta chains from one specimen sequenced in a study of cytomegalovirus exposure and HLA in healthy donors. The PCR ran on 60 Vbeta and 13 Jbeta primers. Generated by immunoSEQ multiplex PCR, the TCRdb table keeps only in-frame clones and is missing some. The top ten clones hold around 6.9% of a sample with about 170,000 clones, 65% to 85% of them seen once. Sequencing used PBMCs. These receptor sequences come from a man aged 40-49 years in good health and CMV-seropositive.

This clone showed up just a few times. The chain recombines TRBV9 with TRBJ2-2; D perhaps matches TRBD2 (6 bases). Trimming removed 0 bases from V and 3 bases from J, with 9 bases in between. The germline V gene encodes CDR1 SGDLS and CDR2 YYNGEE. CDR3 length: 15 residues. The CDR3, as DNA: TGTGCCAGCAGCGTAGGGGGGAGGCACACCGGGGAGCTGTTTTTT. It codes for CASSVGGRHTGELFF.

This clone was seen once. The J gene is TRBJ1-4, the V gene TRBV7-2; 9 bases match TRBD1. With V trimmed by 5 bases and J by 8 bases, 6 bases remained unmatched. The length of the CDR3 is 14 residues. Per the germline V gene, CDR1 is SGHTA and CDR2 is FQGNSA. The CDR3 is CASSVDRGREKLFF. For the CDR3, the DNA is TGTGCCAGCAGCGTTGACAGGGGGAGAGAAAAACTGTTTTTT.

This chain joins TRBV7-6 and TRBJ2-5; 8 positions agree with TRBD1. TRBJ2-7 matches the DNA end more closely, so the J call is doubtful. Germline V gene lookup returns CDR1 SGHVS and CDR2 FNYEAQ. CDR3 length equals 15 residues. The CDR3 DNA follows: TGTGCCAGCAGCTCGACCACCGGGACAGGTCACGAGCAGTACTTC. As protein: CASSSTTGTGHEQYF.

About this clone itself: Other DNA sequences from this sample encode an identical CDR3 as well. The gene calls are TRBV6-5 and TRBJ1-2; 9 nucleotides agree with TRBD1. Trimming took 6 bases from V and 3 from J; bases not matched to a gene: 5. The CDR3 loop spans 14 amino acids. Germline CDR1 is MNHEY and CDR2 is SVGAGI. In DNA form, the CDR3 reads TGTGCCAGCAGACCACGGGACAGGGACTATGGCTACACCTTC. Its translation: CASRPRDRDYGYTF.

The chain uses TRBV7-9 and TRBJ1-1, with D possibly being TRBD1 (6 bases). V lost 5 bases and J lost 1, with 17 bases in between. Germline CDR1 reads SEHNR; CDR2 reads FQNEAQ (reference sequence). The CDR3 is made up of 16 amino acids. The CDR3 region has the DNA TGTGCCAGCAGCCTCCCTGTAGGGGGTCGGAACACTGAAGCTTTCTTT. It yields the protein CASSLPVGGRNTEAFF.

CDR3 DNA sequence: TGTGCCAGCAGTACACATACTGAAGCTTTCTTT. Protein product: CASSTHTEAFF. This chain links TRBV6-6 with TRBJ1-1; unclear D gene. The V and J ends lost 5 bases and 5 bases respectively, with 6 bases between them. Germline CDR1 is MNHNY and CDR2 is SVGAGI (reference sequence). The CDR3 sequence is 11 residues long.

The chain joins TRBV25-1 to TRBJ1-2; 8 bases map to TRBD1. CDR3 size: 12 residues. Looked up from germline, CDR1 is MGHDK and CDR2 is SYGVNS. V lost 11 bases to trimming and J lost 7 bases; unmatched junction nucleotides: 9. Here the CDR3 DNA reads TGTGCCCTAAAGCCAGGGGGCATTGGCTACACCTTC. Translation gives CALKPGGIGYTF.

The V and J genes are TRBV7-9 and TRBJ2-7, with 7 bases lining up with TRBD2. The ends lost 1 base at V and 3 bases at J; junction bases unmatched: 6. CDR1 SEHNR and CDR2 FQNEAQ come from the germline V gene (reference sequence). The length of the CDR3 is 15 residues. The CDR3 loop reads CASSLEGLVGYEQYF. The CDR3 coding sequence is TGTGCCAGCAGCTTAGAAGGACTAGTCGGCTACGAGCAGTACTTC. Full variable domain (remainder filled in from reference TRBV7-9 and TRBJ2-7): DTGVSQNPRHKITKRGQNVTFRCDPISEHNRLYWYRQTLGQGPEFLTYFQNEAQLEKSRLLSDRFSAERPKGSFSTLEIQRTEQGDSAMYLCASSLEGLVGYEQYFGPGTRLTVT.

V gene TRBV7-9 combines with J gene TRBJ1-5; TRBD1 matches 10 bases. The CDR3 totals 16 residues. V lost 5 bases and J lost 7; bases outside the gene matches: 11. The germline V gene has CDR1 SEHNR and CDR2 FQNEAQ (reference sequence). The CDR3: CASSPTDRGELQPQHF. The CDR3, as DNA: TGTGCCAGCAGCCCCACGGACAGGGGGGAGTTACAGCCCCAGCATTTT.

This clone was seen only a few times. This chain connects TRBV20-1 to TRBJ2-4, with D maybe TRBD1 (6 bases). The CDR3 runs to 11 residues. Trimming removed 3 bases from V and 14 bases from J, with 14 bases in between. The germline gives CDR1 DFQATT, CDR2 SNEGSKA (reference sequence). The CDR3 nucleotides read TGCAGTGCTAGGAGCAGGGGCCATGAGTACTTC. Residues: CSARSRGHEYF.

Here the CDR3 reads CASSLGDRTQPQHF. DNA for the CDR3: TGTGCCAGCAGCTTGGGGGACAGGACTCAGCCCCAGCATTTT. The V call is TRBV5-6, the J call TRBJ1-5, with TRBD1 matching 8 bases. Per germline, CDR1 SGHDT and CDR2 YYEEEE. V shed 0 bases and J 6 bases; nucleotides not matched to a gene: 2. The CDR3 length is 14 residues.

Only a few counts were recorded for this clone. This chain uses TRBV5-6 with TRBJ2-5, with TRBD1 as a possible D gene (5 bases). In germline, CDR1 is SGHDT, CDR2 YYEEEE. Trimming shortened V by 0 bases and J by 4 bases, and 10 bases separated the two germline ends. The CDR3 sequence is 14 residues long. The CDR3 coding sequence is TGTGCCAGCAGCTTGGTTGGGGCCGGAGAGACCCAGTACTTC. Amino acid sequence: CASSLVGAGETQYF. Filled out from reference TRBV5-6 and TRBJ2-5, the complete variable domain reads DAGVTQSPTHLIKTRGQQVTLRCSPKSGHDTVSWYQQALGQGPQFIFQYYEEEERQRGNFPDRFSGHQFPNYSSELNVNALLLGDSALYLCASSLVGAGETQYFGPGTRLLVL.

This chain uses TRBV5-6 with TRBJ2-5; D is ambiguous. Judging by the DNA end, TRBJ2-7 fits better; the J call may be wrong. There are 11 residues in the CDR3. The germline V gene encodes CDR1 SGHDT and CDR2 YYEEEE. The CDR3 nucleotides are TGTGCCAGCAGCTTGTTTTCCGAGCAGTACTTC. Translated: CASSLFSEQYF.

For this clone: Additional DNA sequences in this sample encode the identical CDR3. The chain couples TRBV7-2 to TRBJ2-7; D perhaps matches TRBD1 (5 bases). V dropped 2 bases and J dropped 3 bases, with 8 bases sitting between them. This CDR3 comprises 13 residues. Germline assignment: CDR1 SGHTA and CDR2 FQGNSA. CDR3 protein: CASSLRGFYEQYF. The CDR3 DNA is TGTGCCAGCAGCTTAAGGGGATTCTACGAGCAGTACTTC.

This clone has just one count. This rearrangement joins TRBV7-9 to TRBJ2-5, with D possibly matching TRBD1 (5 bases). V shed 5 bases and J shed 5 bases, with 12 bases lying between them. The CDR3 consists of 13 residues. Germline loops: CDR1 SEHNR, CDR2 FQNEAQ (reference sequence). The CDR3 nucleotides read TGTGCCAGCAGCGGCAGGGTAGGGGAGACCCAGTACTTC. Translation gives CASSGRVGETQYF.

The CDR3 loop reads CASSQDGGGGPVYGYTF. The DNA for the CDR3 is TGCGCCAGCAGCCAAGATGGGGGCGGGGGGCCGGTCTATGGCTACACCTTC. This rearrangement joins TRBV4-3 to TRBJ1-2, with D maybe TRBD1 (6 bases). Trimming pared 0 bases from V and 4 bases from J, leaving 18 bases between. The CDR3 loop spans 17 amino acids. CDR1 and CDR2 (germline): LGHNA, YSLEER.

The chain couples TRBV2 to TRBJ2-3, with a possible D match to TRBD1 (6 bases). In germline, CDR1 is SNHLY, CDR2 FYNNEI. The CDR3 is made up of 14 amino acids. Between the trimmed V and J ends, which lost 10 bases and 2 bases, there was a span of 16 bases. The CDR3 loop is CATYEGEYTDTQYF. CDR3 DNA sequence: TGTGCCACCTACGAGGGGGAGTACACAGATACGCAGTATTTT.

The CDR3 DNA is TGTGCCAGCAGCGCGGGACAGGGTTTCGGCTACGAGCAGTACTTC. This encodes CASSAGQGFGYEQYF. The V call is TRBV7-2, the J call TRBJ2-7, with TRBD1 matching over 9 bases. Germline V gene lookup returns CDR1 SGHTA and CDR2 FQGNSA. The trim removed 5 bases at V and 3 bases at J, leaving 8 bases unmatched. The CDR3 length is 15 residues. The variable domain in full, with the rest retrieved from reference TRBV7-2 and TRBJ2-7, is GAGVSQSPSNKVTEKGKDVELRCDPISGHTALYWYRQSLGQGLEFLIYFQGNSAPDKSGLPSDRFSAERTGGSVSTLTIQRTQQEDSAVYLCASSAGQGFGYEQYFGPGTRLTVT.